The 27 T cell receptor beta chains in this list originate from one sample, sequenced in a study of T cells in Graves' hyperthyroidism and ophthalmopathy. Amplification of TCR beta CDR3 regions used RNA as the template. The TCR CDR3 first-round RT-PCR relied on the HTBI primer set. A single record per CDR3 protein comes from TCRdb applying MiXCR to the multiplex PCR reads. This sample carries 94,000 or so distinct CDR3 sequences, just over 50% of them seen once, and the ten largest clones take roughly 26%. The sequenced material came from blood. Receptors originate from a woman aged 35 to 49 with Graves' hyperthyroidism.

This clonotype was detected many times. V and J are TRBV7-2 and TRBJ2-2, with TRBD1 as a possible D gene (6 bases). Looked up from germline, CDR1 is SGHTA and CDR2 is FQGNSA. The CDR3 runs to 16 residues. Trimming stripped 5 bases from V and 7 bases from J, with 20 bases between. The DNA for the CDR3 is TGTGCCAGCAGCCGGACAGCCCAGCGAATAGGCGGGGAGCTGTTTTTT. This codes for CASSRTAQRIGGELFF.

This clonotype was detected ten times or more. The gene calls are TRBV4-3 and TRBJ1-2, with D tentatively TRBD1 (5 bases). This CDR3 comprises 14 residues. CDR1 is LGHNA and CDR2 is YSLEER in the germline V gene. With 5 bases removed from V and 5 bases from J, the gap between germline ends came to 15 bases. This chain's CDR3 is CASSGLETEYGYTF. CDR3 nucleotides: TGCGCCAGCAGCGGTCTCGAGACAGAGTATGGCTACACCTTC.

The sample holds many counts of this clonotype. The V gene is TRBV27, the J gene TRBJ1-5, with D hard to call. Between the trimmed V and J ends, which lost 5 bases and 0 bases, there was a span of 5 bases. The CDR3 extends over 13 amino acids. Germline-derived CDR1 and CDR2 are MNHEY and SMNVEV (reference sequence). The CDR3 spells CASSDYSNQPQHF. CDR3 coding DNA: TGTGCCAGCAGTGATTATAGCAATCAGCCCCAGCATTTT.

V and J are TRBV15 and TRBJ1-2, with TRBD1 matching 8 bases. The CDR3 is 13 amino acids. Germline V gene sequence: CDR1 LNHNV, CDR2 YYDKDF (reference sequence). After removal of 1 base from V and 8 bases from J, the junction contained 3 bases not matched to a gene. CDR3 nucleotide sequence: TGTGCCACCAGCAGAGTACAGGGGGAGGGCTACACCTTC. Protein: CATSRVQGEGYTF.

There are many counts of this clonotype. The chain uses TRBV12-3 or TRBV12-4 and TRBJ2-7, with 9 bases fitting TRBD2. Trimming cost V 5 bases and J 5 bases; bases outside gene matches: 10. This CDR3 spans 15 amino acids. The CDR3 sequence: CASSLEAGGPNEQYF. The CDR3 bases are TGTGCCAGCAGTCTCGAGGCGGGAGGGCCTAACGAGCAGTACTTC.

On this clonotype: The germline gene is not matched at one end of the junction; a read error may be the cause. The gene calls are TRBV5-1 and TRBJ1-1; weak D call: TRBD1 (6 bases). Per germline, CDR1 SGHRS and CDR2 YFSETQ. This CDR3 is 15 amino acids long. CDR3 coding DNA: TGCGCCAGCAGCTTCGGGGACAAGGAAAACACTGAAGCTTTCTTC. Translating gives CASSFGDKENTEAFF.

This CDR3 is CASSLGDRVGQETQYF. In DNA form, the CDR3 reads TGTGCCAGCAGCTTAGGGGACAGGGTGGGCCAAGAGACCCAGTACTTC. V usage is TRBV9 and J usage is TRBJ2-5; 9 positions agree with TRBD1. Germline V gives CDR1 SGDLS, CDR2 YYNGEE. This CDR3 contains 16 residues. V trimming: 4 bases; J trimming: 1 base; junction bases outside the gene matches: 8.

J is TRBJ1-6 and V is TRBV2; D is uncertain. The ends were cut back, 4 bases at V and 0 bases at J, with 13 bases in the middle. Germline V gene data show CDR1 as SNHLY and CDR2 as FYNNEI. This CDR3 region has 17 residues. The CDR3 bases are TGTGCCAGCAGTGCCCTAAGCAAGGGCTCCTATAATTCACCCCTCCACTTT. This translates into CASSALSKGSYNSPLHF.

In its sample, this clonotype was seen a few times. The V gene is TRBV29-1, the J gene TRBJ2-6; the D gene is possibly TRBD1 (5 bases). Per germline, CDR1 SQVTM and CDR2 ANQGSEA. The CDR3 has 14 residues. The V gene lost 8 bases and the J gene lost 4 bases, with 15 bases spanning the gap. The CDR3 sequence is CSPSVGPGANVLTF. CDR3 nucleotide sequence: TGCAGCCCGTCGGTGGGGCCGGGGGCCAACGTCCTGACTTTC.

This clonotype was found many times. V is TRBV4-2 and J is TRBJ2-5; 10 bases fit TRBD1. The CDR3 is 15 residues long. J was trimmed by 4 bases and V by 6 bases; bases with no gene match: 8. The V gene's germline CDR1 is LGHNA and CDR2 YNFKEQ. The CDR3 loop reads CASSPTGGAGETQYF. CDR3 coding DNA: TGTGCCAGCAGTCCGACAGGGGGCGCGGGAGAGACCCAGTACTTC.

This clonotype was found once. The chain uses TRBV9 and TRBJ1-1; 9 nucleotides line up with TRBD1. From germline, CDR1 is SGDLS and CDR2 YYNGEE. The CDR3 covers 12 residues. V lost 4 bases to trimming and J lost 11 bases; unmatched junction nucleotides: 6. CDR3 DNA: TGTGCCAGCAGCACAGGGGGCACCGGGGCTTTCTTT. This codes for CASSTGGTGAFF.

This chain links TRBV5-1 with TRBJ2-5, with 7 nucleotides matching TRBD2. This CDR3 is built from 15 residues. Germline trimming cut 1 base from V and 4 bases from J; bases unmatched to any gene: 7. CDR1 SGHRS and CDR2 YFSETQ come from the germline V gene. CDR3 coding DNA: TGCGCCAGCAGCTTGACCGAGCGGGAAGGAGAGACCCAGTACTTC. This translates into CASSLTEREGETQYF.

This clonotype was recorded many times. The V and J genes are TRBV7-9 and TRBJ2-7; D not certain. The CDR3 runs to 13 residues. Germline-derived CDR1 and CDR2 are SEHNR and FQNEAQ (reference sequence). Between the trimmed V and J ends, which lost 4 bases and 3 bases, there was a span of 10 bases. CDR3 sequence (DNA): TGTGCCAGCAGCTCCTATGGGGACTACGAGCAGTACTTC. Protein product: CASSSYGDYEQYF.

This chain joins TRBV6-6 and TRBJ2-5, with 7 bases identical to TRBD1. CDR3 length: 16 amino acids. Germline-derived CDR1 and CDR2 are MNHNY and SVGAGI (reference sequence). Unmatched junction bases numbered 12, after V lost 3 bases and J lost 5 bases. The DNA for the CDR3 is TGTGCCAGCAGTTATTCGACAGGGCCTACCGGGGAGACCCAGTACTTC. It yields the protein CASSYSTGPTGETQYF.

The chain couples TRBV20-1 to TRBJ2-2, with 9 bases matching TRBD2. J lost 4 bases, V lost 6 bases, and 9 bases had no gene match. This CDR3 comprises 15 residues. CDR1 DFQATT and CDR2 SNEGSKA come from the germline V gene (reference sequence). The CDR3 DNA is TGCAGTGCAACAGGAACTAGCGGGCGCACCGGGGAGCTGTTTTTT. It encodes CSATGTSGRTGELFF.

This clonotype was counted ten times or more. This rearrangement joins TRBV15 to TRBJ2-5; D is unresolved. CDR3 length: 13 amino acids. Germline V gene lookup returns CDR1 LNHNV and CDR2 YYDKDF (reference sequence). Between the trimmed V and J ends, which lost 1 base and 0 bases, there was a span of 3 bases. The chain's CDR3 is CATSRGNQETQYF. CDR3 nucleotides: TGTGCCACCAGCAGAGGCAACCAAGAGACCCAGTACTTC.

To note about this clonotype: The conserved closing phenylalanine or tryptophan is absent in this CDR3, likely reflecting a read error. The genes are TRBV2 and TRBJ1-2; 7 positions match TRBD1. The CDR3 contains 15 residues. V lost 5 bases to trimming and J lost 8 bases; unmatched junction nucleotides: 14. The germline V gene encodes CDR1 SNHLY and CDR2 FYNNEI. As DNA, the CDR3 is TGTGCCAGCAGTTCAGGGGGGTACAGGGAAGGGGGCTACACCTCC. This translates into CASSSGGYREGGYTS.

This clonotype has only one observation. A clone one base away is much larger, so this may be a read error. The CDR3 reads CASSHLSAATQYF. As DNA, the CDR3 is TGTGCCAGCAGCCACCTGAGCGCAGCTACGCAGTATTTT. The rearrangement uses TRBV2 and TRBJ2-3; D remains unclear. The V gene lost 6 bases and the J gene lost 8 bases, with 15 bases spanning the gap. Germline V gives CDR1 SNHLY, CDR2 FYNNEI. The CDR3 loop spans 13 amino acids.

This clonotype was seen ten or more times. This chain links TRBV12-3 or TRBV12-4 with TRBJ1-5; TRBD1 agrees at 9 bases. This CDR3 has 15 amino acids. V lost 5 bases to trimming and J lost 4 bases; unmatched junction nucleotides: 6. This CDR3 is CASSQTGGRNQPQHF. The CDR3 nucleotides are TGTGCCAGCAGTCAAACAGGGGGCAGAAATCAGCCCCAGCATTTT.

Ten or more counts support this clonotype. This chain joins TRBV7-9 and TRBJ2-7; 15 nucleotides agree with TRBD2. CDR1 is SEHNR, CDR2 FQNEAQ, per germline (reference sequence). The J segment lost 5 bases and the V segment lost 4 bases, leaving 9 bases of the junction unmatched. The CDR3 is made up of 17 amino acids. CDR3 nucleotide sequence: TGTGCCAGCAGCTCCGGACTAGCGGGAGGGCCTCCCCACGAGCAGTACTTC. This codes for CASSSGLAGGPPHEQYF.

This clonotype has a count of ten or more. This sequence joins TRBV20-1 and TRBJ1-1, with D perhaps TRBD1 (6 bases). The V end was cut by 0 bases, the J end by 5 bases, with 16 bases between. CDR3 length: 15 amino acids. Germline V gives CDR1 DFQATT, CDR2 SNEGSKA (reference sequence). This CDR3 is CSARDPAQGRTEAFF. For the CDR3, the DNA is TGCAGTGCTAGAGATCCCGCACAGGGTAGGACTGAAGCTTTCTTT.

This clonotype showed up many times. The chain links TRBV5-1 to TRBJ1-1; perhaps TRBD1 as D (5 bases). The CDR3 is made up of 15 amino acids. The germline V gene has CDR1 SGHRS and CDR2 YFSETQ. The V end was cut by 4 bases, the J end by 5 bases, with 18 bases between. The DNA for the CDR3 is TGCGCCAGCAGCCCTGTGAGCTTCGGGGGGACTGAAGCTTTCTTT. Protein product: CASSPVSFGGTEAFF.

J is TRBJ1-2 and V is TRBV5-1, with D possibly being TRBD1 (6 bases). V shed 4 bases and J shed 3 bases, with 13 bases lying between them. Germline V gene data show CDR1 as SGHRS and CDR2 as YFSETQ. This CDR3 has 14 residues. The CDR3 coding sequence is TGCGCCAGCAGCACCGGGGGGGCACACTATGGCTACACCTTC. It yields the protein CASSTGGAHYGYTF.

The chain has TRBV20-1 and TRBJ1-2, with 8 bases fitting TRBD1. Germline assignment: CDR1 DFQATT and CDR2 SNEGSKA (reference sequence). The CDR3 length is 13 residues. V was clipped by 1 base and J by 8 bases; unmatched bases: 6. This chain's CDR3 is CSARGQGASGYTF. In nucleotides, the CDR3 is TGCAGTGCTAGAGGGCAGGGGGCTAGCGGCTACACCTTC.

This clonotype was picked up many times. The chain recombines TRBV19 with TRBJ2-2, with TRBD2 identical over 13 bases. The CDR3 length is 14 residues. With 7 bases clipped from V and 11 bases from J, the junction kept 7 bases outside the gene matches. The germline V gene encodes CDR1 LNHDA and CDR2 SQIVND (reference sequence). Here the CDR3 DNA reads TGTGCCAGTACCCCGACTAGCGGGGGGCCCGAGCTGTTTTTT. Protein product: CASTPTSGGPELFF.

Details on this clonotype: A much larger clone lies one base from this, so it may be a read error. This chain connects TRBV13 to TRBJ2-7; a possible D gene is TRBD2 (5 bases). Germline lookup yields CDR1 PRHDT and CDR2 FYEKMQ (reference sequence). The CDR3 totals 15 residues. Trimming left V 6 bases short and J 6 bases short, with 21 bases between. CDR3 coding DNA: TGTGCCAGCAGTGCCACGAGAGGGAAGGCGGGCGAGCAGTACTTC. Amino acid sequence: CASSATRGKAGEQYF. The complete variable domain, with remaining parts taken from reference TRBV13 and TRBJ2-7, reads AAGVIQSPRHLIKEKRETATLKCYPIPRHDTVYWYQQGPGQDPQFLISFYEKMQSDKGSIPDRFSAQQFSDYHSELNMSSLELGDSALYFCASSATRGKAGEQYFGPGTRLTVT.

The CDR3 protein is CASSPGTSYTF. CDR3 nucleotides: TGTGCCAGCAGCCCTGGGACTAGCTACACCTTC. The chain employs TRBV7-6 and TRBJ1-2; TRBD1 might be the D (5 bases). Deletions cut 5 bases from V and 9 bases from J, with 10 bases between. The germline gives CDR1 SGHVS, CDR2 FNYEAQ. The CDR3 runs to 11 residues.